These 27 T cell receptor beta chains originate from one sample sequenced in a study of shared clonotypes between healthy human individuals. Method: immunoSEQ multiplex PCR; TCRdb's copy keeps in-frame clones and lacks some. This table holds about 1.1 million clones, about 72% found once. Sequencing was performed on memory CD4+ T cells from PBMCs. Subset in this sample: CD45RA-negative fraction. These receptors all come from a young man in good health. Some clones in this sample may be carry-over from other donors' samples.

The rearrangement links TRBV11-2 to TRBJ1-3; weak D call: TRBD1 (6 bases). The CDR3 has 16 residues. Looked up from germline, CDR1 is SGHAT and CDR2 is FQNNGV. Trimming left V 4 bases short and J 0 bases short, with 13 bases between. The chain's CDR3 is CASSSQGPASGNTIYF. In DNA, the CDR3 is TGTGCCAGCAGCTCGCAGGGGCCCGCCTCTGGAAACACCATATATTTT.

The chain links TRBV29-1 to TRBJ2-4; tentative D call: TRBD2 (5 bases). V was trimmed by 5 bases and J by 5 bases, leaving 16 bases between them. The germline V gene encodes CDR1 SQVTM and CDR2 ANQGSEA. The CDR3 is 14 residues long. This CDR3 reads CSVSYGLNQNIQYF. CDR3 nucleotides: TGCAGCGTTTCTTATGGACTTAATCAAAACATTCAGTACTTC.

This chain uses TRBV6-5 with TRBJ1-4, with TRBD1 as a possible D gene (5 bases). CDR1 and CDR2 from the germline V gene are MNHEY and SVGAGI. Trimming took 4 bases from V and 7 from J, leaving 13 bases between them. This CDR3 comprises 14 residues. The CDR3: CASSSSREGEKLFF. CDR3 nucleotide sequence: TGTGCCAGCAGTTCGAGCAGGGAGGGTGAAAAACTGTTTTTT.

With respect to this clone: This sample also contains other DNA sequences that code for the same CDR3. The chain is built from TRBV2 and TRBJ2-7, with unresolved D. The CDR3 has 10 residues. V was trimmed by 6 bases and J by 2 bases, leaving 2 bases between them. The germline gives CDR1 SNHLY, CDR2 FYNNEI. The CDR3 region is CASRAYEQYF. CDR3 sequence (DNA): TGTGCCAGCAGGGCCTACGAGCAGTACTTC.

V and J are TRBV15 and TRBJ2-1, with TRBD2 matching 10 bases. V lost 0 bases and J lost 6; bases outside the gene matches: 11. The CDR3 runs 18 residues. The germline V gene encodes CDR1 LNHNV and CDR2 YYDKDF (reference sequence). The CDR3 coding sequence is TGTGCCACCAGCAGAGATCATTTCGGGGTAGCGGGAGGCAATGAGCAGTTCTTC. Translating it yields CATSRDHFGVAGGNEQFF.

The V gene is TRBV4-1, the J gene TRBJ1-3, with D unclear. The V gene's germline CDR1 is MGHRA and CDR2 YSYEKL. The CDR3 runs to 12 residues. The V end was cut by 4 bases, the J end by 4 bases, with 5 bases between. The CDR3 nucleotides read TGCGCCAGCAGCCCAACGGGAAACACCATATATTTT. This gives the protein CASSPTGNTIYF.

The chain combines TRBV27 with TRBJ1-6; D gene unclear. Looked up from germline, CDR1 is MNHEY and CDR2 is SMNVEV (reference sequence). Trimming took 2 bases from V and 7 from J, leaving 12 bases between them. This CDR3 spans 15 amino acids. CDR3: CASSLRDYGNSPLHF. CDR3 in DNA: TGTGCCAGCAGTTTAAGGGATTACGGAAATTCACCCCTCCACTTT.

In its sample, this clone was seen a few times. The sample holds other DNA sequences that translate to the same CDR3. The chain carries TRBV23-1 and TRBJ1-1; no clear D gene. TRBV23-1 is an open reading frame, and its role is uncertain. CDR3 length: 16 amino acids. V was trimmed by 4 bases and J by 1 base, leaving 16 bases between them. CDR3 DNA sequence: TGCGCCAGCAGTCTGGCCGGGTCCACCAAGAACACTGAAGCTTTCTTT. Protein sequence: CASSLAGSTKNTEAFF.

Only a few counts were recorded for this clone. The CDR3 coding sequence is TGTGCCAGCTCACCACGGGCAGATACGCAGTATTTT. It translates to CASSPRADTQYF. The rearrangement joins TRBV18 to TRBJ2-3; D is uncertain. Germline V gene lookup returns CDR1 KGHSH and CDR2 LQKENI. Trimming stripped 1 base from V and 4 bases from J, with 3 bases between. The CDR3 runs 12 residues.

V is TRBV18 and J is TRBJ1-5, with 9 bases identical to TRBD1. V lost 6 bases to trimming and J lost 1 base; unmatched junction nucleotides: 4. Looked up from germline, CDR1 is KGHSH and CDR2 is LQKENI. The length of the CDR3 is 15 residues. CDR3 region: CASSPTGGSNQPQHF. CDR3 sequence (DNA): TGTGCCAGCTCCCCTACAGGGGGCAGCAATCAGCCCCAGCATTTT.

Points on this clone: Other DNA sequences in this sample translate to the same CDR3. The chain joins TRBV11-2 to TRBJ2-6; D uncertain. The CDR3 spans 14 residues. V dropped 2 bases and J dropped 3 bases, with 5 bases sitting between them. Looked up from germline, CDR1 is SGHAT and CDR2 is FQNNGV. The CDR3, as DNA: TGTGCCAGCAGCTTATTGTATGGGGCCAACGTCCTGACTTTC. Its protein is CASSLLYGANVLTF.

The rearrangement links TRBV2 to TRBJ1-2; unclear D gene. Trimming removed 7 bases from V and 4 bases from J, with 10 bases in between. The CDR3 is 12 residues long. CDR1 and CDR2 (germline): SNHLY, FYNNEI. The chain's CDR3 is CASNRQVYGYTF. The CDR3 DNA reads as TGTGCCAGCAATCGGCAGGTCTATGGCTACACCTTC.

The gene calls are TRBV6-5 and TRBJ2-2; D remains ambiguous. CDR1 and CDR2 (germline): MNHEY, SVGAGI. The CDR3 consists of 13 residues. The CDR3 protein is CAVIPANTGELFF. In nucleotides, the CDR3 is TGTGCTGTCATACCTGCGAACACCGGGGAGCTGTTTTTT.

This sequence joins TRBV28 and TRBJ1-3; D call uncertain. Germline V CDR1 and CDR2: MDHEN, SYDVKM. This CDR3 spans 17 amino acids. Trimming took off 4 bases at V and 0 bases at J, with 16 bases between the two ends. CDR3 nucleotide sequence: TGTGCCAGCAGTTCCATAAGTGTACAGCTCTCTGGAAACACCATATATTTT. Translation gives CASSSISVQLSGNTIYF.

The gene calls are TRBV21-1 and TRBJ1-1; no DNA check was done on the table's D call, TRBD1. TRBV21-1 is listed as a pseudogene. The CDR3 is 18 residues long. The CDR3 DNA sequence: TGTGCCAGCACCGTGACAGTAGTTAGCAGGTGGCGTGGCACTGAAGCTTTCTTT. Protein sequence: CASTVTVVSRWRGTEAFF.

The rearrangement joins TRBV11-3 to TRBJ2-2; D unresolved. Germline CDR1 SGHNT, CDR2 YENEEA. CDR3 size: 14 residues. Trimming took 0 bases from V and 4 from J, leaving 6 bases between them. The chain's CDR3 is CASSLESGTGELFF. The CDR3 nucleotides read TGTGCCAGCAGCTTAGAATCGGGCACCGGGGAGCTGTTTTTT. Combining the CDR3 with reference TRBV11-3 and TRBJ2-2 gives the whole variable domain EAGVVQSPRYKIIEKKQPVAFWCNPISGHNTLYWYLQNLGQGPELLIRYENEEAVDDSQLPKDRFSAERLKGVDSTLKIQPAELGDSAVYLCASSLESGTGELFFGEGSRLTVL.

A few counts support this clone. The chain recombines TRBV6-1 with TRBJ2-1; 9 positions agree with TRBD2. Germline assignment: CDR1 MNHNS and CDR2 SASEGT. The CDR3 length is 15 residues. Losses at the gene ends were 7 bases for V and 8 bases for J; bases not matched to a gene: 12. CDR3 loop: CASINRPGTSYEQFF. The CDR3 region has the DNA TGTGCCAGCATCAACCGTCCCGGGACTAGCTATGAGCAGTTCTTC.

V gene TRBV19 combines with J gene TRBJ1-5, with 7 bases matching TRBD1. With 4 bases clipped from V and 0 bases from J, the junction kept 9 bases outside the gene matches. CDR3 length: 17 amino acids. CDR1 LNHDA and CDR2 SQIVND come from the germline V gene (reference sequence). The CDR3 sequence is CASSRPLRDSSNQPQHF. CDR3 coding DNA: TGTGCCAGTAGTAGGCCCCTCCGGGACAGTAGCAATCAGCCCCAGCATTTT.

This chain links TRBV6-6 with TRBJ2-7; 10 positions match TRBD1. The V gene's germline CDR1 is MNHNY and CDR2 SVGAGI (reference sequence). The CDR3 covers 14 residues. J gave up 4 bases and V 5 bases, and 5 bases lay outside the gene matches. CDR3 coding DNA: TGTGCCAGCAGTGACAGGGGGCCGAGGTACGAGCAGTACTTC. The encoded protein is CASSDRGPRYEQYF.

The V gene is TRBV7-2, the J gene TRBJ1-5; D possibly corresponds to TRBD1 (6 bases). Trimming stripped 5 bases from V and 7 bases from J, with 12 bases between. The germline V gene encodes CDR1 SGHTA and CDR2 FQGNSA. This CDR3 contains 13 residues. The CDR3 bases are TGTGCCAGCAGCCCCAACAGGGAACAGCCCCAGCATTTT. This codes for CASSPNREQPQHF.

This clone was counted a single time. This chain joins TRBV18 and TRBJ2-7, with 12 bases fitting TRBD2. This CDR3 region has 16 residues. In germline, CDR1 is KGHSH, CDR2 LQKENI. Unmatched junction bases numbered 6, after V lost 0 bases and J lost 6 bases. The CDR3 DNA reads TGTGCCAGCTCACCACCCCGACTAGCGGGAGAGGCCGAGCAGTACTTC. Translation: CASSPPRLAGEAEQYF.

A single count supports this clone. J is TRBJ1-5 and V is TRBV2; D not certain. Trimming shortened V by 7 bases and J by 0 bases, and 16 bases separated the two germline ends. Germline V gene lookup returns CDR1 SNHLY and CDR2 FYNNEI. This CDR3 contains 16 residues. The CDR3 nucleotides are TGTGCCAGCAATACGGGGAACTCTCATAGCAATCAGCCCCAGCATTTT. Amino acids: CASNTGNSHSNQPQHF. Full variable domain (missing parts from reference TRBV2 and TRBJ1-5): EPEVTQTPSHQVTQMGQEVILRCVPISNHLYFYWYRQILGQKVEFLVSFYNNEISEKSEIFDDQFSVERPDGSNFTLKIRSTKLEDSAMYFCASNTGNSHSNQPQHFGDGTRLSIL.

The rearrangement links TRBV7-3 to TRBJ2-3; TRBD1 agrees at 8 bases. From germline, CDR1 is SGHTA and CDR2 FQGTGA. V was clipped by 5 bases and J by 6 bases; unmatched bases: 13. This CDR3 has 16 amino acids. CDR3 DNA: TGTGCCAGCAGCAAAGGGACAGGACGCAACGGGGATACGCAGTATTTT. Its protein is CASSKGTGRNGDTQYF.

This sequence joins TRBV27 and TRBJ2-1; 8 bases line up with TRBD1. The CDR3 consists of 17 residues. Germline lookup yields CDR1 MNHEY and CDR2 SMNVEV (reference sequence). With 5 bases clipped from V and 6 bases from J, the junction kept 15 bases outside the gene matches. CDR3 residues: CASSPDRRTGSLNEQFF. In nucleotides, the CDR3 is TGTGCCAGCAGTCCCGATCGGAGGACAGGGTCTCTCAATGAGCAGTTCTTC.

J is TRBJ2-7 and V is TRBV19; maybe TRBD1 (5 bases). Germline V gene data show CDR1 as LNHDA and CDR2 as SQIVND (reference sequence). The V gene lost 6 bases and the J gene lost 4 bases, with 13 bases spanning the gap. The CDR3 totals 13 residues. The CDR3 region is CASSPDTSYEQYF. DNA for the CDR3: TGTGCCAGTAGCCCGGACACCTCATACGAGCAGTACTTC.

The rearrangement links TRBV23-1 to TRBJ2-3; D is unresolved. TRBV23-1 is reported as an ORF; its role is uncertain. Trimming took 0 bases from V and 3 from J, leaving 10 bases between them. The CDR3 sequence is 15 residues long. In DNA, the CDR3 is TGCGCCAGCAGTCAATCTTACCCTACGACAGATACGCAGTATTTT. It codes for CASSQSYPTTDTQYF.

This clone was detected only a few times. CDR3 sequence reads: CSVARTNDNGYTF. In DNA form, the CDR3 reads TGCAGCGTTGCGAGGACCAATGACAATGGCTACACCTTC. This chain connects TRBV29-1 to TRBJ1-2; the D is unclear. The V gene lost 4 bases and the J gene lost 6 bases, with 15 bases spanning the gap. Germline V gene data show CDR1 as SQVTM and CDR2 as ANQGSEA. The CDR3 is 13 residues long.